One and the same sample provided the 17 T cell receptor beta chains below, sequenced in a study of blood T cell repertoires in COVID-19. Clones were read by immunoSEQ multiplex PCR, and TCRdb kept only the in-frame ones, dropping some. The profile covers around 300,000 clones, with more than 85% appearing a single time and 2% to 2.5% taken by the ten largest. The sample comprised peripheral blood. Every receptor here comes from a woman between 25 and 40 years old with COVID-19, enrolled during active disease.

V usage is TRBV19 and J usage is TRBJ2-7, with 9 bases identical to TRBD2. V shed 5 bases, J shed 5 bases, and the junction held 7 bases outside the gene matches. This CDR3 region has 14 residues. Germline V CDR1 and CDR2: LNHDA, SQIVND (reference sequence). The CDR3 loop is CASSVSGSRNEQYF. The CDR3 bases are TGTGCCAGTAGTGTTAGCGGGAGTAGGAACGAGCAGTACTTC.

This sequence joins TRBV5-1 and TRBJ2-5, with 10 nucleotides matching TRBD1. V shed 0 bases, J shed 3 bases, and the junction held 2 bases outside the gene matches. The CDR3 loop spans 15 amino acids. Germline V gene data show CDR1 as SGHRS and CDR2 as YFSETQ. For the CDR3, the DNA is TGCGCCAGCAGCTTGGGGACAGGGGGAGAAGAGACCCAGTACTTC. Translation gives CASSLGTGGEETQYF.

The chain combines TRBV7-8 with TRBJ2-2; possibly TRBD2 for D (6 bases). The CDR3 is made up of 15 amino acids. From germline, CDR1 is SGHVS and CDR2 FQNEAQ. Trimming removed 0 bases from V and 6 bases from J, with 11 bases in between. The CDR3 reads CASSLAAGSPGELFF. The CDR3 DNA follows: TGTGCCAGCAGCTTAGCGGCGGGGTCACCCGGGGAGCTGTTTTTT.

The chain couples TRBV27 to TRBJ1-2; 7 bases are a match to TRBD1. Losses at the gene ends were 9 bases for V and 5 bases for J; bases not matched to a gene: 6. Germline V gene sequence: CDR1 MNHEY, CDR2 SMNVEV (reference sequence). The length of the CDR3 is 12 residues. The CDR3 sequence: CASSGGEYGYTF. The CDR3 region has the DNA TGTGCCAGTTCAGGGGGAGAGTATGGCTACACCTTC.

The rearrangement joins TRBV5-1 to TRBJ2-5; 9 bases agree with TRBD1. Germline V gene data show CDR1 as SGHRS and CDR2 as YFSETQ. V trimming: 5 bases; J trimming: 4 bases; junction bases outside the gene matches: 3. The CDR3 totals 13 residues. CDR3 loop: CASRQGQGETQYF. The CDR3 DNA sequence: TGCGCCAGCAGACAGGGACAGGGAGAGACCCAGTACTTC.

To note about this clone: Other DNA sequences in the same sample also yield this CDR3. The chain employs TRBV18 and TRBJ1-2; no reliable D call. Germline CDR1 is KGHSH and CDR2 is LQKENI. The CDR3 contains 13 residues. V shed 3 bases and J shed 6 bases, with 11 bases lying between them. The CDR3 region is CASSPRTVDGYTF. The CDR3 region has the DNA TGTGCCAGCTCACCGAGGACTGTAGATGGCTACACCTTC.

This rearrangement joins TRBV28 to TRBJ1-2, with a possible D match to TRBD1 (5 bases). Germline-derived CDR1 and CDR2 are MDHEN and SYDVKM. The V and J ends lost 6 bases and 8 bases respectively, with 16 bases between them. The CDR3 is 13 residues long. CDR3 sequence (DNA): TGTGCCAGCAGGCAGGGTACTCCTGGGGGCTACACCTTC. Its protein product is CASRQGTPGGYTF.

The J gene is TRBJ2-3, the V gene TRBV2; 10 bases map to TRBD2. CDR1 and CDR2 (germline): SNHLY, FYNNEI. Unmatched junction bases numbered 4, after V lost 6 bases and J lost 4 bases. The CDR3 runs to 14 residues. CDR3 loop: CASREREGADTQYF. The CDR3 DNA follows: TGTGCCAGCAGGGAGCGGGAGGGGGCAGATACGCAGTATTTT.

The chain carries TRBV9 and TRBJ1-1, with D perhaps matching TRBD1 (6 bases). CDR1 is SGDLS, CDR2 YYNGEE, per germline. This CDR3 has 14 residues. Between the trimmed V and J ends, which lost 1 base and 1 base, there was a span of 8 bases. As DNA, the CDR3 is TGTGCCAGCAGCGTAACGGACAGGAACACTGAAGCTTTCTTT. The encoded protein is CASSVTDRNTEAFF.

This clone occurred a few times. V gene TRBV19 combines with J gene TRBJ2-1; TRBD2 matches at 7 bases. Trimming at V came to 5 bases and at J to 3 bases, leaving 7 bases not matched to a gene. CDR1 LNHDA and CDR2 SQIVND come from the germline V gene (reference sequence). The CDR3 covers 15 residues. The DNA for the CDR3 is TGTGCCAGTAGTCCCCGGGGGGAAGGCTACAATGAGCAGTTCTTC. Its protein product is CASSPRGEGYNEQFF.

This chain uses TRBV18 with TRBJ1-2; 7 bases are shared with TRBD1. Germline lookup yields CDR1 KGHSH and CDR2 LQKENI. V dropped 1 base and J dropped 8; count of bases not matched to a gene: 7. This CDR3 has 14 amino acids. CDR3 in DNA: TGTGCCAGCTCACCACAGGGGCAGGGGGACGGCTACACCTTC. Protein: CASSPQGQGDGYTF.

The J gene is TRBJ2-1, the V gene TRBV6-5; 9 bases line up with TRBD1. Trimming took 6 bases from V and 3 from J; bases not matched to a gene: 6. This CDR3 contains 15 residues. CDR1 and CDR2 from the germline V gene are MNHEY and SVGAGI. CDR3 amino acids: CASSKTGGGYNEQFF. CDR3 DNA sequence: TGTGCCAGCAGCAAAACAGGGGGCGGCTACAATGAGCAGTTCTTC.

The chain couples TRBV3-1 (or the pseudogene TRBV3-2) to TRBJ2-6; possibly TRBD2 for D (6 bases). CDR1 and CDR2 (germline): LGHDT, YNNKEL (reference sequence). This CDR3 has 15 residues. V gave up 8 bases and J gave up 0 bases, with 11 bases separating them. CDR3 protein: CASESEGSGANVLTF. The DNA of the CDR3 is TGTGCCAGCGAATCGGAGGGCTCTGGGGCCAACGTCCTGACTTTC.

This chain joins TRBV6-6 and TRBJ2-7; tentatively, D is TRBD2 (5 bases). Trimming left V 8 bases short and J 1 base short, with 15 bases between. Germline V gives CDR1 MNHNY, CDR2 SVGAGI (reference sequence). This CDR3 comprises 14 residues. The chain's CDR3 is CASGPSLFSYEQYF. CDR3 DNA: TGTGCCAGCGGCCCTAGCCTCTTTTCCTACGAGCAGTACTTC.

The rearrangement joins TRBV3-1 (or the pseudogene TRBV3-2) to TRBJ2-7; 7 nucleotides agree with TRBD1. CDR3 length: 18 amino acids. CDR1 is LGHDT and CDR2 is YNNKEL in the germline V gene (reference sequence). V dropped 0 bases and J dropped 4; count of bases not matched to a gene: 15. CDR3 DNA sequence: TGTGCCAGCAGCCAAGACTGGGGCAGGGGGTCGGGGCCTTACGAGCAGTACTTC. Protein product: CASSQDWGRGSGPYEQYF.

This chain uses TRBV6-2 or TRBV6-3 with TRBJ2-5, with 16 bases matching TRBD2. The CDR3 runs to 17 residues. The germline V gene encodes CDR1 MNHEY and CDR2 SVGEGT. After removal of 2 bases from V and 4 bases from J, the junction contained 4 bases not matched to a gene. The CDR3 sequence is CASSYGGLAGGGETQYF. In DNA form, the CDR3 reads TGTGCCAGCAGTTACGGGGGACTAGCGGGAGGGGGAGAGACCCAGTACTTC.

This clone was found once. The CDR3 loop reads CASSQDVGSSYEQYF. The CDR3 region has the DNA TGTGCCAGCAGCCAAGACGTCGGGAGCTCCTACGAGCAGTACTTC. The chain recombines TRBV4-2 with TRBJ2-7, with D possibly being TRBD2 (6 bases). The germline gives CDR1 LGHNA, CDR2 YNFKEQ. The CDR3 covers 15 residues. Trimming shortened V by 0 bases and J by 0 bases, and 9 bases separated the two germline ends.